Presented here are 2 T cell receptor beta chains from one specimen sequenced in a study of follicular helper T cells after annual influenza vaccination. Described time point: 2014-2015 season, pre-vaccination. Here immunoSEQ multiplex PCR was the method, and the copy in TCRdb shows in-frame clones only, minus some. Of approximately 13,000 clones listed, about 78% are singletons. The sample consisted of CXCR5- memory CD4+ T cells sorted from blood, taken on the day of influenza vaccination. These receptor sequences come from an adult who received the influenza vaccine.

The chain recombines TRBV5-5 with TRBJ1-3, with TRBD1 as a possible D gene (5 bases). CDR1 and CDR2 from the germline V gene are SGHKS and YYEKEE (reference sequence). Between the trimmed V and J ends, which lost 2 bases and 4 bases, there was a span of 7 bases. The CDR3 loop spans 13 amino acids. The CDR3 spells CASSFQGGNTIYF. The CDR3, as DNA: TGTGCCAGCAGCTTCCAGGGCGGAAACACCATATATTTT. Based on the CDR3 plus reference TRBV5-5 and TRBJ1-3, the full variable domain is DAGVTQSPTHLIKTRGQQVTLRCSPISGHKSVSWYQQVLGQGPQFIFQYYEKEERGRGNFPDRFSARQFPNYSSELNVNALLLGDSALYLCASSFQGGNTIYFGEGSWLTVV.

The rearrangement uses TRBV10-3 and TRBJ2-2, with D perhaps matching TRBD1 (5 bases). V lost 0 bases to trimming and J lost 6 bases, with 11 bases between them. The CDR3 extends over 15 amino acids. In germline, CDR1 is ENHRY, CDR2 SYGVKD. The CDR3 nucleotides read TGTGCCATCAGTGAGTCAAGGGGTCGGCCCGGGGAGCTGTTTTTT. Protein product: CAISESRGRPGELFF.